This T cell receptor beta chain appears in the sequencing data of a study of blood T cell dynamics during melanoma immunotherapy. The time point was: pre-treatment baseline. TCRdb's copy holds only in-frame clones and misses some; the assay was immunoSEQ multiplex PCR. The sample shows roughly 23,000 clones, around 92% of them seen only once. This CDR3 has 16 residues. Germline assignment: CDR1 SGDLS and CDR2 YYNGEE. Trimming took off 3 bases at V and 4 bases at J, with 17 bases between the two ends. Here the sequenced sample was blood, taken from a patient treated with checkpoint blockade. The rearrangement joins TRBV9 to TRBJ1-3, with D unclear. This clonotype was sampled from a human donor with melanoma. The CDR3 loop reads CASSAVGSSPGNTIYF. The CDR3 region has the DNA TGTGCCAGCAGCGCCGTCGGGAGTAGTCCCGGAAACACCATATATTTT.